This T cell receptor beta chain was retrieved from a study of PD-L1 blockade in urothelial cancer. The time point was: pretreatment peripheral blood. The assay was immunoSEQ multiplex PCR, and TCRdb's table has in-frame clones only and misses some. The sample records 50,000 to 55,000 clones, 86% being singletons. The source of this sequence is a man aged 60 to 69 with urothelial cancer. The sample was PBMCs, taken around atezolizumab (anti-PD-L1) treatment.

CDR3 DNA sequence: TGTGCCATCAGTCCCGACAGGGTTGCAGAGACCCAGTACTTC. Translated: CAISPDRVAETQYF. The chain joins TRBV10-3 to TRBJ2-5; 7 nucleotides agree with TRBD1. The CDR3 totals 14 residues. Trimming took 5 bases from V and 4 from J; bases not matched to a gene: 7. CDR1 and CDR2 from the germline V gene are ENHRY and SYGVKD.